This T cell receptor beta chain was identified in a study of blood T cell repertoires in COVID-19. The protocol was immunoSEQ multiplex PCR, while the TCRdb copy is restricted to in-frame clones and leaves out a portion. The sample has over 85,000 clones; over 80% are singletons. A few counts support this clone. The CDR3 consists of 15 residues. Trimming took 4 bases from V and 2 from J, leaving 14 bases between them. Germline CDR1 and CDR2: LGHDT and YNNKEL (reference sequence). The sample comprised peripheral blood. This clonotype was sampled from a human donor in a cohort sampled during active COVID-19. The chain links TRBV3-1 (or the pseudogene TRBV3-2) to TRBJ1-2; D gene unclear. The CDR3 coding sequence is TGTGCCAGCAGCCCCTTTCGGAGGTTGAACTATGGCTACACCTTC. Its protein product is CASSPFRRLNYGYTF.